This TCR beta chain appears in the sequencing data of a study of naive CD8 T cells in extremely preterm neonates. Regarding the study as a whole: Compared with all age groups, preterm neonates showed less repertoire richness. Relative to older groups, preterm infants had shorter, less trimmed CDR3s with fewer N additions.

Turning to this clone: Antigen specificity is unknown.

The CDR3 runs to 15 residues. Trimming took off 5 bases at V and 4 bases at J, with 17 bases between the two ends. Germline V gene data show CDR1 as SGHTA and CDR2 as FQGNSA. Sequencing was performed with immunoSEQ multiplex PCR; in TCRdb, only in-frame clones are kept and a portion is missing. This table has 7,400 or so clones, roughly 98% appearing once. Cord blood came from elective full-term cesareans at 37-41 weeks without labor or membrane rupture. The sequencing input was naive CD8+ T cells from cord blood. This clonotype originated in a newborn in good health. This chain links TRBV7-2 with TRBJ1-2; D unclear. CDR3: CASSPTPVPTYGYTF. CDR3 bases: TGTGCCAGCAGCCCCACGCCCGTCCCTACCTATGGCTACACCTTC.